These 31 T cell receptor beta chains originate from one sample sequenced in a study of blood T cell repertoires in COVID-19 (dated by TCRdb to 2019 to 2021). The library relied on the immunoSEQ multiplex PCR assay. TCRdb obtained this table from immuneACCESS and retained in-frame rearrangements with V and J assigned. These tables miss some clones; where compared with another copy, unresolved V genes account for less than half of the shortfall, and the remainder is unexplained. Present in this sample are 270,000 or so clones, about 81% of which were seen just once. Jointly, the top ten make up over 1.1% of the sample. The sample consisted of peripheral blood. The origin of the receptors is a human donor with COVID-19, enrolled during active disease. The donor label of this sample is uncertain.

CDR3 coding DNA: TGTGCCAGTAGTCAATTTGTGGGGAGCCAAGAGACCCAGTACTTC. Translating it yields CASSQFVGSQETQYF. The chain combines TRBV19 with TRBJ2-5, with D perhaps matching TRBD2 (5 bases). The V end was cut by 5 bases, the J end by 1 base, with 14 bases between. The CDR3 runs to 15 residues. Looked up from germline, CDR1 is LNHDA and CDR2 is SQIVND (reference sequence).

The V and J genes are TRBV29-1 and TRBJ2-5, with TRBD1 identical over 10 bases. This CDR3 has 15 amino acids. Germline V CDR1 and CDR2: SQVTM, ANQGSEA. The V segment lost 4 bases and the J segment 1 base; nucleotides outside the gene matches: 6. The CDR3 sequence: CSVGMGQGSQETQYF. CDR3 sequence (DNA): TGCAGCGTTGGAATGGGACAGGGGAGCCAAGAGACCCAGTACTTC. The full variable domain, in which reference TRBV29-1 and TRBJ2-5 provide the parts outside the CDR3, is SAVISQKPSRDICQRGTSLTIQCQVDSQVTMMFWYRQQPGQSLTLIATANQGSEATYESGFVIDKFPISRPNLTFSTLTVSNMSPEDSSIYLCSVGMGQGSQETQYFGPGTRLLVL.

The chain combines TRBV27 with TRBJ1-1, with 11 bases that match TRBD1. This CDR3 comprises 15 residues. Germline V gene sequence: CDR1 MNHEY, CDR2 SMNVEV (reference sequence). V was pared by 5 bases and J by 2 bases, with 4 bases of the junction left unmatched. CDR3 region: CASSHGTGGNTEAFF. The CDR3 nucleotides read TGTGCCAGCAGTCACGGGACAGGGGGTAACACTGAAGCTTTCTTT.

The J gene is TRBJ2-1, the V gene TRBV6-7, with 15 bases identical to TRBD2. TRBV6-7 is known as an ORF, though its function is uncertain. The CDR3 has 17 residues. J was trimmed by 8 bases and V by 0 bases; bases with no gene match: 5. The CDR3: CASSYSRTSGRADEQFF. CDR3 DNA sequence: TGTGCCAGCAGTTACTCGAGGACTAGCGGGAGGGCCGATGAGCAGTTCTTC.

In DNA, the CDR3 is TGTGCCAGCAGCTTACGAGGGCTCTCTGGAAACACCATATATTTT. Encoded protein: CASSLRGLSGNTIYF. This rearrangement joins TRBV7-8 to TRBJ1-3; D is unclear. Trimming removed 2 bases at V and 0 bases at J, with 8 bases between. This CDR3 is 15 amino acids long. The germline V gene has CDR1 SGHVS and CDR2 FQNEAQ.

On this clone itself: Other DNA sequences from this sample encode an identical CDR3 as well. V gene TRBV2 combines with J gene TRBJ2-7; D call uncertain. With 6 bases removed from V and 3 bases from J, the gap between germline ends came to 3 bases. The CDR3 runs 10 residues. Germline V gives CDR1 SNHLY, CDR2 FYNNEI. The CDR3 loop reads CASSLYEQYF. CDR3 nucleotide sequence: TGTGCCAGCAGCCTCTACGAGCAGTACTTC.

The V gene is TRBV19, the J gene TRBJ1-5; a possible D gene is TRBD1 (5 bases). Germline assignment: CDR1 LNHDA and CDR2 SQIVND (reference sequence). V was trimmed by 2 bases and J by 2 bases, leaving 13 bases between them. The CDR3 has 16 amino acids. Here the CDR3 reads CASSIRGAGGNQPQHF. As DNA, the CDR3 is TGTGCCAGTAGTATAAGGGGCGCGGGAGGCAATCAGCCCCAGCATTTT.

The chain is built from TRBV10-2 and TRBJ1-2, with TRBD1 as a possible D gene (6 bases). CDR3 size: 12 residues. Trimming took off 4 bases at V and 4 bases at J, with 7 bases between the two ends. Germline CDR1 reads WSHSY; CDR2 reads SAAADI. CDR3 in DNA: TGCGCCAGCAGTGTACAGGGCTATGGCTACACCTTC. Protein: CASSVQGYGYTF.

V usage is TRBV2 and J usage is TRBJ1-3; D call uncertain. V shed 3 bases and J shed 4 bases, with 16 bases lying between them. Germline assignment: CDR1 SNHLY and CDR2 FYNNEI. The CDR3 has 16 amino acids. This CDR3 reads CASSDTGIRRGNTIYF. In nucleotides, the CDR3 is TGTGCCAGCAGTGATACCGGGATTAGGAGGGGAAACACCATATATTTT.

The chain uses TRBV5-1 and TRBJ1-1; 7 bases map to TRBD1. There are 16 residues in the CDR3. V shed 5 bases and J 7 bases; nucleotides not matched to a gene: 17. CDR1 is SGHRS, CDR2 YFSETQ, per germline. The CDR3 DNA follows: TGCGCCAGCAGGACCCCCCGGGACAGCGGATCGGGTGAAGCTTTCTTT. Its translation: CASRTPRDSGSGEAFF.

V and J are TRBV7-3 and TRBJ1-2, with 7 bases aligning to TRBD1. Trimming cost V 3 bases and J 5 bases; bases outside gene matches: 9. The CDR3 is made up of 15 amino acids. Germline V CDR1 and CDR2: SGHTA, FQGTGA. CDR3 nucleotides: TGTGCCAGCAGCTTGACCGGGACAGATGATTATGGCTACACCTTC. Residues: CASSLTGTDDYGYTF.

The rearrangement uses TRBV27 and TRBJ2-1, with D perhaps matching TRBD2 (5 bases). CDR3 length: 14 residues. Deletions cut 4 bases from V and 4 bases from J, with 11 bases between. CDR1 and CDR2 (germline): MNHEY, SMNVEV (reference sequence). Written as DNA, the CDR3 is TGTGCCAGCAGTTCCTCACCGGGGTACAATGAGCAGTTCTTC. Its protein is CASSSSPGYNEQFF.

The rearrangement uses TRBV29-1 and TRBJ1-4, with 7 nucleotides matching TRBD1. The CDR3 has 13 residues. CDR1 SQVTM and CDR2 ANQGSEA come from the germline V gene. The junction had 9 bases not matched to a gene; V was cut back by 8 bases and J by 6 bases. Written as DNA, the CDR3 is TGCAGCACCACCGGTCAGGGGGATGAAAAACTGTTTTTT. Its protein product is CSTTGQGDEKLFF.

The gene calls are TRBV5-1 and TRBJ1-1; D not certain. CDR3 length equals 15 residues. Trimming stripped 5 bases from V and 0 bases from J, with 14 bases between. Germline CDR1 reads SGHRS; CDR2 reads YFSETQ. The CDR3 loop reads CASSFSQAMNTEAFF. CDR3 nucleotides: TGCGCCAGCAGTTTCAGCCAGGCAATGAACACTGAAGCTTTCTTT.

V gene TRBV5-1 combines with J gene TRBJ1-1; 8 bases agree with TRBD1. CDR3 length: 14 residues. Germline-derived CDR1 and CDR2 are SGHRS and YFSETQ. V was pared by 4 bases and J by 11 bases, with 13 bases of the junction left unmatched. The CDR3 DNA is TGCGCCAGCAGCCAGACAGGGGAGGACGTGGGGGCTTTCTTT. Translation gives CASSQTGEDVGAFF.

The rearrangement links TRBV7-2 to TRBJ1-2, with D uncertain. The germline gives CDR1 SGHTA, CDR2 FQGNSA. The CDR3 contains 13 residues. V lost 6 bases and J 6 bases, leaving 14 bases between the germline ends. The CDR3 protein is CASSTGLWDGYTF. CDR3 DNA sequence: TGTGCCAGCAGTACTGGACTGTGGGATGGCTACACCTTC.

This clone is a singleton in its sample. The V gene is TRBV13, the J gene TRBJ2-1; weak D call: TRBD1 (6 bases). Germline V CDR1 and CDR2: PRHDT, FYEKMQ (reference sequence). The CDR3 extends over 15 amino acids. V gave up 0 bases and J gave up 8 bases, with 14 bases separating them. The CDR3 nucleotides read TGTGCCAGCAGCTTAGGCCAGGGGTTCGGCGATGAGCAGTTCTTC. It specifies CASSLGQGFGDEQFF.

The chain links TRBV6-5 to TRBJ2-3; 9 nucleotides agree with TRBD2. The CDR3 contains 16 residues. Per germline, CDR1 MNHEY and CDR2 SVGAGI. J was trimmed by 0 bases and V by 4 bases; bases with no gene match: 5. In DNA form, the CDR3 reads TGTGCCAGCAGTTTGGCGGGAGGGTCTAGCACAGATACGCAGTATTTT. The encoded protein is CASSLAGGSSTDTQYF.

CDR3 loop: CASSARGEVETQYF. The DNA of the CDR3 is TGTGCCAGCAGCGCCCGCGGGGAGGTAGAGACCCAGTACTTC. The chain employs TRBV7-2 and TRBJ2-5; D possibly corresponds to TRBD2 (6 bases). The CDR3 runs 14 residues. With 5 bases removed from V and 4 bases from J, the gap between germline ends came to 14 bases. Germline CDR1 is SGHTA and CDR2 is FQGNSA.

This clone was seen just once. Here the CDR3 DNA reads TGTGCCAGCGATAGGACAGTCATGAACACTGAAGCTTTCTTT. It translates to CASDRTVMNTEAFF. The chain couples TRBV28 to TRBJ1-1, with D tentatively TRBD1 (6 bases). V was pared by 8 bases and J by 0 bases, with 13 bases between. The CDR3 length is 14 residues. The V gene's germline CDR1 is MDHEN and CDR2 SYDVKM.

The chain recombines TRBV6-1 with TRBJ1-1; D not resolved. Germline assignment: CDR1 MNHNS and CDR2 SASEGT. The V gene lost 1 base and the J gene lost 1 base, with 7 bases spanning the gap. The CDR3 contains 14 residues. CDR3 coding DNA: TGTGCCAGCAGTGAAGGGAGGGAGAACACTGAAGCTTTCTTT. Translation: CASSEGRENTEAFF.

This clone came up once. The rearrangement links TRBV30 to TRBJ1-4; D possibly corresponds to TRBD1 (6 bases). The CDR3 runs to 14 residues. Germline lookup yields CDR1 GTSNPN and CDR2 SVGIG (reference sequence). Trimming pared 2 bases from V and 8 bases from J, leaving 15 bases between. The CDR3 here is CAWSIQGIREKLFF. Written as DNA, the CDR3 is TGTGCCTGGAGTATTCAGGGGATTAGAGAAAAACTGTTTTTT.

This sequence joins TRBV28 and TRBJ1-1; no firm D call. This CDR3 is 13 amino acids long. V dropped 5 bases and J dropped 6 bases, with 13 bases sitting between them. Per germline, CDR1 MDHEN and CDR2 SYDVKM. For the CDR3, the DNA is TGTGCCAGCAGTCTCCCCACGGTCCCTGAAGCTTTCTTT. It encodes CASSLPTVPEAFF.

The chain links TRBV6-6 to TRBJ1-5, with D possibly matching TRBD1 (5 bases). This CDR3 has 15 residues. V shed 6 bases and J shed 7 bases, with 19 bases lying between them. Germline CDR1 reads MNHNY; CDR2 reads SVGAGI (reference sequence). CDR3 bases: TGTGCCAGCAGCCGGGCCGGGGGGGACGGGCAGCCCCAGCATTTT. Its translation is CASSRAGGDGQPQHF.

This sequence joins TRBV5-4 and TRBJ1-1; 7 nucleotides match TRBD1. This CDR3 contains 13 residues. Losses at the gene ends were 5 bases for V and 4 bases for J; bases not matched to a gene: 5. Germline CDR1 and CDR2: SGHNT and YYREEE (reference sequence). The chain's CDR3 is CASRRQGGTEAFF. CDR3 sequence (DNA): TGTGCCAGCAGGCGACAGGGTGGCACTGAAGCTTTCTTT. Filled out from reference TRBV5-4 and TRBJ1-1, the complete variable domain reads ETGVTQSPTHLIKTRGQQVTLRCSSQSGHNTVSWYQQALGQGPQFIFQYYREEENGRGNFPPRFSGLQFPNYSSELNVNALELDDSALYLCASRRQGGTEAFFGQGTRLTVV.

CDR3 in amino acids: CASSQLLAKNIQYF. The DNA of the CDR3 is TGCGCCAGCAGCCAATTACTAGCCAAAAACATTCAGTACTTC. V gene TRBV4-3 combines with J gene TRBJ2-4; D gene uncertain. Deletions cut 2 bases from V and 0 bases from J, with 5 bases between. The CDR3 length is 14 residues. The germline V gene encodes CDR1 LGHNA and CDR2 YSLEER.

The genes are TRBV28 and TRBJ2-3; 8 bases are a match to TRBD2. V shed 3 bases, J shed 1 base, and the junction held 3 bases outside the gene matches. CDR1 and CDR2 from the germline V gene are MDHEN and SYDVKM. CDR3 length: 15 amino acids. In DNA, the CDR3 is TGTGCCAGCAGTTTTTTAGCGGGACGCACAGATACGCAGTATTTT. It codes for CASSFLAGRTDTQYF.

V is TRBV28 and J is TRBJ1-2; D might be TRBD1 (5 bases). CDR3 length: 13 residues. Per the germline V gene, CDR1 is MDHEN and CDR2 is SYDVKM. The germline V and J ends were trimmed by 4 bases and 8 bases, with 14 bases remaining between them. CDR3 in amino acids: CASSYSGVGGYTF. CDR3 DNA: TGTGCCAGCAGTTATTCGGGGGTAGGGGGCTACACCTTC.

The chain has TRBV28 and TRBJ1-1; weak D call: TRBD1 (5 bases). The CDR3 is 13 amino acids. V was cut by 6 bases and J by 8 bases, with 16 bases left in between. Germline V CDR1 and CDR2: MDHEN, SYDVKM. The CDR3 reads CASSLSGAKEAFF. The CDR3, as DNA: TGTGCCAGCAGCTTAAGCGGGGCAAAAGAAGCTTTCTTT.

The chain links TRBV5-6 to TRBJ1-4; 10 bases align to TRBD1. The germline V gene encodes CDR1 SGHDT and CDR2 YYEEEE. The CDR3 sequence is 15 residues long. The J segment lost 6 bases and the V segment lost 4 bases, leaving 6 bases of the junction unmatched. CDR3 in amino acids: CASSPPGTGDEKLFF. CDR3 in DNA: TGTGCCAGCAGCCCACCCGGGACAGGGGATGAAAAACTGTTTTTT.

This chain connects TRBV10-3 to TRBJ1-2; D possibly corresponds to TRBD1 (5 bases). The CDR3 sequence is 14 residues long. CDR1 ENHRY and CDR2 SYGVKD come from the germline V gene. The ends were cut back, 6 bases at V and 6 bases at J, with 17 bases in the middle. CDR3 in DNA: TGTGCCATCAGCGGGCAGGGTTCGGAGAATGGCTACACCTTC. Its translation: CAISGQGSENGYTF.